Sequencing of this T cell receptor beta chain was carried out in a study of beta chain features in type 1 diabetes. V was pared by 4 bases and J by 0 bases, with 11 bases between. The CDR3 has 15 residues. The germline CDR1 and CDR2 sequences are MRHNA and SNTAGT. Expressed TCRB transcripts were sequenced after all isolated RNA was converted to cDNA. TCRdb's copy holds only in-frame clones and misses some; the assay was immunoSEQ multiplex PCR. The sample has nearly 250,000 clones, around 68% seen once; the top ten hold 0.053%. Study-wide results and limits: Comparison showed that naive, central memory and Treg TCRB repertoires appeared more similar among patients than among healthy donors.

A remark on this clone: What it binds is unknown.

Sequencing input: naive CD4+ T cells from blood. The chain recombines TRBV6-4 with TRBJ2-3, with D tentatively TRBD1 (5 bases). The sequence came from a man younger than 40 in good health. The CDR3 nucleotides read TGTGCCAGCAGTGTTGTGGGGCGCAGCACAGATACGCAGTATTTT. Encoded protein: CASSVVGRSTDTQYF.